This TCR beta chain is from a study of blood T cell repertoires in COVID-19. Some clones are missing from TCRdb's copy, which holds only in-frame ones; the method was immunoSEQ multiplex PCR. The sample consists of 150,000 to 200,000 clones, approximately 80% of them appearing once. Participants were aged about 18 to 90 years, lived in around 22 US areas, and enrolled virtually. The clonotype comes from a woman aged 45-65 years who had recovered from COVID-19. The sequencing input was PBMCs or T cells enriched from blood (not recorded which).

CDR3 amino acids: CASSTYRDTEAFF. DNA for the CDR3: TGTGCCAGTAGTACCTACAGGGACACTGAAGCTTTCTTT. The chain carries TRBV19 and TRBJ1-1; TRBD1 might be the D (6 bases). The CDR3 extends over 13 amino acids. V lost 4 bases and J 3 bases, leaving 9 bases between the germline ends. Per germline, CDR1 LNHDA and CDR2 SQIVND (reference sequence).